Following are 10 T cell receptor beta chains from one sample sequenced in a study of cytomegalovirus exposure and HLA in healthy donors. Data came from immunoSEQ multiplex PCR; TCRdb stores just in-frame clones and leaves some out. The sample consists of 120,000 to 150,000 clones, 85% to 90% of them appearing once. What was sequenced was PBMCs. Receptors were obtained from a woman aged 18-35 years in good health and CMV-seropositive.

This clone was found once. The chain carries TRBV5-1 and TRBJ2-7; the D gene is possibly TRBD1 (5 bases). With 0 bases removed from V and 10 bases from J, the gap between germline ends came to 23 bases. Germline CDR1 SGHRS, CDR2 YFSETQ. The CDR3 consists of 16 residues. CDR3 region: CASSLANSMTARPQYF. DNA for the CDR3: TGCGCCAGCAGCTTGGCGAATTCCATGACAGCCAGACCTCAGTACTTC.

CDR3 sequence (DNA): TGTGCCAGCAGCTTGGACTCTAACGAGCAGTACTTC. Translated, it gives CASSLDSNEQYF. J is TRBJ2-7 and V is TRBV5-4, with no clear D. Trimming took 0 bases from V and 5 from J, leaving 6 bases between them. The CDR3 sequence is 12 residues long. Germline V gives CDR1 SGHNT, CDR2 YYREEE (reference sequence).

V is TRBV10-3 and J is TRBJ1-5, with D possibly TRBD1 on 5 matching bases. V lost 5 bases to trimming and J lost 3 bases, with 8 bases between them. The CDR3 extends over 13 amino acids. CDR1 ENHRY and CDR2 SYGVKD come from the germline V gene. CDR3 DNA sequence: TGTGCCATCAGTCCCAGGGACAATCAGCCCCAGCATTTT. Its translation is CAISPRDNQPQHF.

This chain connects TRBV27 to TRBJ2-2; D ambiguous. CDR1 is MNHEY and CDR2 is SMNVEV in the germline V gene (reference sequence). V was pared by 4 bases and J by 1 base, with 13 bases between. This CDR3 has 16 amino acids. In nucleotides, the CDR3 is TGTGCCAGCAGTTCAAATACTAAACTGAACACCGGGGAGCTGTTTTTT. Amino acids: CASSSNTKLNTGELFF.

Note on this clone: Relative to the germline gene, one junction end is altered; a read error may explain this. This chain joins TRBV7-7 and TRBJ1-4, with 11 bases lining up with TRBD1. CDR3 length: 15 residues. CDR1 and CDR2 (germline): SSHAT, FNYEAQ (reference sequence). CDR3 sequence: CASSVGQGANEKLFF. CDR3 coding DNA: TGTGCTAGCAGCGTGGGACAGGGGGCTAATGAAAAACTGTTTTTT.

The rearrangement joins TRBV6-5 to TRBJ2-7, with D tentatively TRBD2 (6 bases). The germline gives CDR1 MNHEY, CDR2 SVGAGI. The V end lost 6 bases, the J end lost 2 bases, and 11 bases lay between the germline ends. The CDR3 covers 13 residues. This CDR3 reads CASRDPGAYEQYF. CDR3 in DNA: TGTGCCAGCAGGGACCCGGGGGCCTACGAGCAGTACTTC.

The V call is TRBV7-8, the J call TRBJ1-2; possible D gene TRBD1, 5 bases. V gave up 4 bases and J gave up 2 bases, with 8 bases separating them. Germline lookup yields CDR1 SGHVS and CDR2 FQNEAQ. CDR3 length: 13 residues. The DNA of the CDR3 is TGTGCCAGCAGCTCAGGGCGGAACTATGGCTACACCTTC. It encodes CASSSGRNYGYTF.

The chain links TRBV5-6 to TRBJ2-7; a weak D match, TRBD1 (6 bases). With 4 bases removed from V and 1 base from J, the gap between germline ends came to 9 bases. The CDR3 contains 13 residues. From germline, CDR1 is SGHDT and CDR2 YYEEEE. The CDR3 spells CASSRTVSYEQYF. The CDR3 region has the DNA TGTGCCAGCAGCCGGACAGTGTCCTACGAGCAGTACTTC.

The chain combines TRBV2 with TRBJ2-3; the D gene is possibly TRBD1 (6 bases). The CDR3 is 14 amino acids. Germline V CDR1 and CDR2: SNHLY, FYNNEI. V was clipped by 3 bases and J by 2 bases, with 9 bases between them. The CDR3 is CASSEGAYTDTQYF. The CDR3 DNA follows: TGTGCCAGCAGTGAGGGGGCGTACACAGATACGCAGTATTTT.

V and J are TRBV11-3 and TRBJ1-3, with 8 bases lining up with TRBD1. Per germline, CDR1 SGHNT and CDR2 YENEEA. The CDR3 length is 18 residues. The trim removed 6 bases at V and 0 bases at J, leaving 13 bases unmatched. CDR3 region: CASRSTGASSTSGNTIYF. In DNA form, the CDR3 reads TGTGCCAGCAGGTCGACAGGGGCCTCGTCTACCTCTGGAAACACCATATATTTT.